This is a list of T cell receptor beta chains from one sample in a study of vaccination effects on CD4 cells after COVID-19. Libraries were prepared by immunoSEQ multiplex PCR; TCRdb keeps only in-frame clonotypes and omits some of them. The sample has about 20,000 clones, about 68% seen once. These receptors are not linked to any known antigen. This specimen was CD4+ T cells from PBMCs cultured with HCoV-NL63 spike peptides, taken before COVID-19 vaccination. All receptors derive from a human donor who received a COVID-19 vaccine. Each CDR3 is given with its conserved first and last residue. The D gene is left open where the match is weak. Not every row has a clone size; where given, it reads once, few, many or a size class.

>TRBJ2-5|TRBV19|TRBD2|NA
TGTGCCAGTAGTATCGGGGGGGGGTTGAAGACCCAGTACTTC
CASSIGGGLKTQYF
>TRBJ2-7|TRBV19|NA|once
TGTGCTTTAACCCGGGAGACGGCATACGAGCAGTACTTC
CALTRETAYEQYF
>TRBJ2-7|TRBV6-4|NA|few
TGTGCCAGCAGTGACTTGACAGGTAACTCCTACGAGCAGTACTTC
CASSDLTGNSYEQYF
>TRBJ2-1|TRBV3-1/TRBV3-2|NA|few
TGTGCCAGCAGCCAAATGCAGGCAGCGGGTGAGCAGTTCTTC
CASSQMQAAGEQFF
>TRBJ1-1|TRBV28|NA|NA
TGTGCCAGCTGCCTAGCCCGAAGGAACACTGAAGCTTTCTTT
CASCLARRNTEAFF
>TRBJ1-1|TRBV16|NA|NA
TGTGCCAGCAGCCAATTGTTACGGAACACTGAAGCTTTCTTT
CASSQLLRNTEAFF
>TRBJ2-2|TRBV6-5|NA|NA
TGTGCCAGCAGTTTAGTCAGGAAGAACACCGGGGAGCTGTTTTTT
CASSLVRKNTGELFF
>TRBJ2-7|TRBV7-2|NA|NA
TGTGCCAGCAGCTTAGGTAGGGAGTACGAGCAGTACTTC
CASSLGREYEQYF
>TRBJ1-2|TRBV6-2/TRBV6-3|NA|NA
TGTGCCAGCAGTTACTCAGGGCGCTCTGTTAGGGGCTACACCTTC
CASSYSGRSVRGYTF
>TRBJ2-2|TRBV4-2|NA|few
TGTGCCAGCAGCCAAGAGTTACCAGGAAGTTCGAACACCGGGGAGCTGTTTTTT
CASSQELPGSSNTGELFF
>TRBJ1-2|TRBV5-4|NA|NA
TGTGCCAGCAGCTTGGCCGGCCACGGTGGGAGGGGAGGCTACACCTTC
CASSLAGHGGRGGYTF
>TRBJ1-1|TRBV15|NA|NA
TGTGCCACCAGCAGAGATCTGGGGACTGAAGCTTTCTTT
CATSRDLGTEAFF
>TRBJ2-7|TRBV29-1|NA|once
TGCAGCGTTGAGGGGGCCAGGGGCACCTACGAGCAGTACTTC
CSVEGARGTYEQYF
>TRBJ2-1|TRBV11-2|NA|few
TGTGCCAGCAGCTTACTGCAGTGGAACAATGAGCAGTTCTTC
CASSLLQWNNEQFF
>TRBJ2-1|TRBV18|NA|once
TGTGCCAGCTCACCAGGAAGCTCCTACAATGAGCAGTTCTTC
CASSPGSSYNEQFF
>TRBJ1-2|TRBV5-4|TRBD1|NA
TGTGCCAGCAGCTCCCCGACAGGGAGCTATGGCTACACCTTC
CASSSPTGSYGYTF
>TRBJ1-5|TRBV29-1|NA|few
TGCAGCGTTCAAGAGGGGTTGGACAATCAGCCCCAGCATTTT
CSVQEGLDNQPQHF
>TRBJ1-6|TRBV5-1|TRBD1|NA
TGCGCCAGCAGCATAGCCGGGACAGGGGGCTCACCCCTCCACTTT
CASSIAGTGGSPLHF
>TRBJ2-7|TRBV5-4|TRBD1|once
TGTGCCAGCAGCTTGTTAGGGACAGCATACGAGCAGTACTTC
CASSLLGTAYEQYF
>TRBJ2-3|TRBV10-3|TRBD2|medium-sized
TGTGCCATCACCCCGGGACTAGCGGGAACAGATACGCAGTATTTT
CAITPGLAGTDTQYF
>TRBJ2-1|TRBV10-3|NA|NA
TGTGCCGCGCGCGGCGCTTTCTACAATGAGCAGTTCTTC
CAARGAFYNEQFF
>TRBJ1-4|TRBV19|NA|few
TGTGCCAGTAGTCCTCAAAGGGGGGATCTGTTTTTT
CASSPQRGDLFF
>TRBJ2-1|TRBV29-1|TRBD2|NA
TGCAGCGTTGGGGTAGCGGGAGTAGGGAATGAGCAGTTCTTC
CSVGVAGVGNEQFF
>TRBJ2-7|TRBV6-5|TRBD2|NA
TGTGCCAGCAGACGACTAGCGGGAACCTACGAGCAGTACTTC
CASRRLAGTYEQYF
>TRBJ2-5|TRBV10-3|TRBD1|NA
TGTGCCATCAGTGAGCCCGGACAGGGGAGAATGGAGACCCAGTACTTC
CAISEPGQGRMETQYF
>TRBJ2-6|TRBV18|NA|NA
TGTGCCAGCTCACCACCCTCGGGTGGGGGGGCCAACGTCCTGACTTTC
CASSPPSGGGANVLTF
>TRBJ1-1|TRBV29-1|NA|NA
TGCAGCGTCCGCAGGAGTATGAACACTGAAGCTTTCTTT
CSVRRSMNTEAFF
>TRBJ1-1|TRBV27|TRBD1|once
TGTGCCAGCAGCCTATCGGTCGACAGGGCGGCGGCTTTCTTT
CASSLSVDRAAAFF
>TRBJ1-4|TRBV4-2|NA|NA
TGTGCCAGCAGCCAAGATTCACGAGGGCGCTCCGCTGAAAAACTGTTTTTT
CASSQDSRGRSAEKLFF
>TRBJ2-2|TRBV7-2|TRBD1|once
TGTGCCAGCAGCTCGCAGACAGGGGGCGCGGGTACCGGGGAGCTGTTTTTT
CASSSQTGGAGTGELFF
>TRBJ2-7|TRBV5-5|NA|NA
TGTGCCAGCAGCCCCGATCCCACCATTTTGTACGAGCAGTACTTC
CASSPDPTILYEQYF
>TRBJ1-2|TRBV6-1|TRBD1|NA
TGTGCCAGCAGTGCCCCGATGGGACAGGGGGCCCGAGTCCTCTATGGCTACACCTTC
CASSAPMGQGARVLYGYTF
>TRBJ2-7|TRBV10-2|NA|NA
TGCGCCAGCAGGGGGTTGAAGGGGCCACTTGAAATGGCCTACGAGCAGTACTTC
CASRGLKGPLEMAYEQYF
>TRBJ2-7|TRBV5-1|TRBD2|NA
TGCGCCAGCAGCTCCCTCGGGGGGTCCTACGAGCAGTACTTC
CASSSLGGSYEQYF
>TRBJ1-3|TRBV9|TRBD1|NA
TGTGCCAGCAGCCCCCGGACAGGGCTGGGGGGAAACACCATATATTTT
CASSPRTGLGGNTIYF
>TRBJ2-1|TRBV27|TRBD1|NA
TGTGCCAGCAGGAAACGACAGGGCCCCTACAATGAGCAGTTCTTC
CASRKRQGPYNEQFF
>TRBJ2-5|TRBV10-3|NA|NA
TGTGCCATCAGTGTGCAGAGCCAAGAGACCCAGTACTTC
CAISVQSQETQYF
>TRBJ1-2|TRBV24-1|NA|NA
TGTGCCACCAGTGATTCGGATTTCTATGGCTACACCTTC
CATSDSDFYGYTF
>TRBJ2-1|TRBV30|NA|NA
TGTGCCTGGAGTCGGGGACACAATGAGCAGTTCTTC
CAWSRGHNEQFF
>TRBJ2-7|TRBV18|NA|NA
TGTGCCAGCTCACGAGCGTCAGACGCTTACGAGCAGTACTTC
CASSRASDAYEQYF
>TRBJ2-7|TRBV6-2/TRBV6-3|NA|NA
TGTGCCAGCAGTTACGGGTGGGCAGCCGGAAGGCAACCCTACGAGCAGTACTTC
CASSYGWAAGRQPYEQYF
>TRBJ1-1|TRBV6-6|TRBD1|NA
TGTGCCAGCAGCTTTACAGGGGGCGACACTGAAGCTTTCTTT
CASSFTGGDTEAFF
>TRBJ2-5|TRBV28|TRBD2|NA
TGTGCCAGCAGTTTTGGGGTAGCGGGAGGAGAAGAGACCCAGTACTTC
CASSFGVAGGEETQYF
>TRBJ1-6|TRBV3-1/TRBV3-2|NA|few
TGTGCCAGCAGCCAAGGTGGGGACAACTCACCCCTCCACTTT
CASSQGGDNSPLHF
>TRBJ2-1|TRBV21-1|NA|NA
TGTGCCAGCAGCAAAGGAATCAGGCCCAACAATGAGCAGTTCTTC
CASSKGIRPNNEQFF
>TRBJ2-7|TRBV11-2|NA|NA
TGTGCCAGCAGCTTAGATCTCGGAAGGCAGTACTTC
CASSLDLGRQYF
>TRBJ2-2|TRBV5-1|TRBD1|NA
TGCGCCAGCAGCTTGGCCGGCGGACAGGGAAGGGAGCTGTTTTTT
CASSLAGGQGRELFF